This T cell receptor beta chain was recovered during a study of PD-L1 blockade in urothelial cancer. There are 14 residues in the CDR3. Germline CDR1 and CDR2: MNHEY and SVGAGI. V lost 5 bases to trimming and J lost 2 bases, with 12 bases between them. Produced via immunoSEQ multiplex PCR; TCRdb's table is partial and in-frame only. The repertoire holds fewer than 60,000 clones, around four fifths seen once, with approximately 3% in the top ten. Time point: pretreatment peripheral blood. Each patient contributed between 1 and 8 total time points of blood mononuclear cells, pretreatment and during treatment.

The rearrangement joins TRBV6-5 to TRBJ1-1; TRBD1 is a possible D gene (6 bases). This clonotype originated in an older man with urothelial cancer. Source: PBMCs, taken around atezolizumab (anti-PD-L1) treatment. The CDR3 DNA reads as TGTGCCAGCAGTCCCGACAGGCTTAACACTGAAGCTTTCTTT. It yields the protein CASSPDRLNTEAFF.